Listed here are 8 T cell receptor beta chains from one sample, sequenced in a study of response to subunit inactivated influenza vaccine. TCRdb fed the RT-PCR reads into MiXCR, producing one record per CDR3 protein. The table includes 250,000 to 350,000 distinct CDR3 sequences, 20% to 25% detected once. The sequencing used PBMCs from blood, collected about 20 months after vaccination. The receptor set was obtained from a man between 45 and 75 years old who received an inactivated influenza vaccine.

The chain joins TRBV20-1 to TRBJ1-5; D remains ambiguous. This CDR3 region has 14 residues. CDR1 is DFQATT, CDR2 SNEGSKA, per germline (reference sequence). V lost 0 bases and J 3 bases, leaving 9 bases between the germline ends. The CDR3 sequence: CSARDGSINQPQHF. CDR3 in DNA: TGCAGTGCTAGAGACGGGTCCATCAATCAGCCCCAGCATTTT.

Here the CDR3 DNA reads TGTGCCAGCAGCCAAACCGAGGGCTATGGCTACACCTTC. Protein: CASSQTEGYGYTF. The rearrangement links TRBV4-2 to TRBJ1-2; D is uncertain. Trimming shortened V by 2 bases and J by 4 bases, and 8 bases separated the two germline ends. Germline CDR1 and CDR2: LGHNA and YNFKEQ. The CDR3 extends over 13 amino acids.

This clonotype was counted once. V gene TRBV24-1 combines with J gene TRBJ2-1, with 12 bases matching TRBD1. The CDR3 length is 15 residues. V lost 5 bases to trimming and J lost 6 bases; unmatched junction nucleotides: 4. In germline, CDR1 is KGHDR, CDR2 SFDVKD. Here the CDR3 reads CATSGGQGAFNEQFF. The CDR3 DNA is TGTGCCACCAGTGGGGGACAGGGGGCCTTCAATGAGCAGTTCTTC.

The rearrangement uses TRBV4-2 and TRBJ1-2; 7 bases agree with TRBD1. J was trimmed by 8 bases and V by 0 bases; bases with no gene match: 3. The CDR3 runs to 13 residues. Germline loops: CDR1 LGHNA, CDR2 YNFKEQ. Here the CDR3 reads CASSQETGSGYTF. Here the CDR3 DNA reads TGTGCCAGCAGCCAAGAGACAGGGTCAGGCTACACCTTC.

The rearrangement links TRBV5-1 to TRBJ2-2; 8 bases are shared with TRBD1. CDR3 length equals 14 residues. J lost 7 bases, V lost 4 bases, and 6 bases had no gene match. Germline V gives CDR1 SGHRS, CDR2 YFSETQ. The CDR3 DNA sequence: TGCGCCAGCAGCACGCAGGGGGCGGACGGGGAGCTGTTTTTT. Amino acids: CASSTQGADGELFF.

V is TRBV20-1 and J is TRBJ2-3; D perhaps matches TRBD2 (7 bases). V was clipped by 3 bases and J by 4 bases, with 14 bases between them. From germline, CDR1 is DFQATT and CDR2 SNEGSKA (reference sequence). The CDR3 is 14 amino acids. The CDR3 loop is CSASPAGASDTQYF. DNA of the CDR3: TGCAGTGCTAGTCCGGCGGGGGCCTCAGATACGCAGTATTTT.

This clonotype was counted between two and nine times. This chain connects TRBV7-2 to TRBJ2-3; 7 nucleotides align to TRBD2. This CDR3 region has 14 residues. CDR1 is SGHTA, CDR2 FQGNSA, per germline. V lost 1 base, J lost 5 bases, and 3 bases stayed unmatched. This CDR3 reads CASSLDGGGDTQYF. CDR3 nucleotide sequence: TGTGCCAGCAGCTTAGATGGGGGGGGAGATACGCAGTATTTT.

The table lists this clonotype with a few counts. The genes are TRBV6-1 and TRBJ1-5; perhaps TRBD1 as D (6 bases). CDR3 length: 14 residues. The germline V and J ends were trimmed by 4 bases and 6 bases, with 13 bases remaining between them. Germline CDR1 reads MNHNS; CDR2 reads SASEGT. DNA of the CDR3: TGTGCCAGCAGTGCGTGGGGGGGCGGTCAGCCCCAGCATTTT. Protein sequence: CASSAWGGGQPQHF.